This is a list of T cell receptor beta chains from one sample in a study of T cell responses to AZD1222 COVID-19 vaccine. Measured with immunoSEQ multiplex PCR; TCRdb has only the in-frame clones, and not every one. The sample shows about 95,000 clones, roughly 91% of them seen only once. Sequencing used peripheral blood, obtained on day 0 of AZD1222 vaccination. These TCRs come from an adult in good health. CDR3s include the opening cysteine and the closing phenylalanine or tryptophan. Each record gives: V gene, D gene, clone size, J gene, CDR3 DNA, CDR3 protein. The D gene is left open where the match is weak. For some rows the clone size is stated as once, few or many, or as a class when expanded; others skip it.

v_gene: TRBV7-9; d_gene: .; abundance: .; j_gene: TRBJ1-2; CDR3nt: TGTGCCAGCAGCTTAGGGGGGACCCTCGAAGTGCCTAACTATGGCTACACCTTC; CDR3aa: CASSLGGTLEVPNYGYTF
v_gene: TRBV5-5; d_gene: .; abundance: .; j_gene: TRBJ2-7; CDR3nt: TGTGCCAGCAGCTCGACAGGTACCTACGAGCAGTACTTC; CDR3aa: CASSSTGTYEQYF
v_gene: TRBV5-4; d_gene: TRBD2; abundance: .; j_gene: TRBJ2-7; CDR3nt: TGTGCCAGCACCAAAACCGGGGGGGCGCCCTACGAGCAGTACTTC; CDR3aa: CASTKTGGAPYEQYF
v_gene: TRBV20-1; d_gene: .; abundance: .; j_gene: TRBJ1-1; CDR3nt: TGCAGTGCCCTACAGGGCTCTGAAGCTTTCTTT; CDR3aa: CSALQGSEAFF
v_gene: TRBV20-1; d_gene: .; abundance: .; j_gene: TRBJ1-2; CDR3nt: TGCAGTGCTAGAGAGGGAAATGGCTACACCTTC; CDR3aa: CSAREGNGYTF
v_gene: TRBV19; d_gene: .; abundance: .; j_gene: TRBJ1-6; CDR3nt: TGTGCCAGTAGTAGCGGCGACACGGACTCACCCCTCCACTTT; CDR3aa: CASSSGDTDSPLHF
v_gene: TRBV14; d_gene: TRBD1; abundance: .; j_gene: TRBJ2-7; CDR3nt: TGTGCCAGCAGCCAAGTACAGGGGCGCTCCTACGAGCAGTACTTC; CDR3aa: CASSQVQGRSYEQYF
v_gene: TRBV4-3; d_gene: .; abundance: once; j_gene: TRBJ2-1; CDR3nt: TGCGCCAGCAGCCCGAACGGGCCCCCCAATGAGCAGTTCTTC; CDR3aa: CASSPNGPPNEQFF
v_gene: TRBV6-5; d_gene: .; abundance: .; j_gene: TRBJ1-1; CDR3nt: TGTGCCAGCAGTTATAGACAGTGGAACACTGAAGCTTTCTTT; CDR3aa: CASSYRQWNTEAFF
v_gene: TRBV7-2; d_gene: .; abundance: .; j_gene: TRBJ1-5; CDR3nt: TGTGCCAGCAGCTTACTCCTGGGGGTGGGTCAGCCCCAGCATTTT; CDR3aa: CASSLLLGVGQPQHF
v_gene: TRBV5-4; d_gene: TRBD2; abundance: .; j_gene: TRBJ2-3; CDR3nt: TGTGCCAGCAGCTCGCGTAGACTAGCGGGAAGAATCGATACGCAGTATTTT; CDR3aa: CASSSRRLAGRIDTQYF
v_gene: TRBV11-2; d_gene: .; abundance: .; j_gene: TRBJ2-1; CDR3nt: TGTGCCAGCAGCACCTTGACTCTTGAGCAGTTCTTC; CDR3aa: CASSTLTLEQFF
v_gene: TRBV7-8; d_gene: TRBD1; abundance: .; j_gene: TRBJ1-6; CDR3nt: TGTGCCAGCAGCTTTGGACAGGGCTCTAATTCACCCCTCCACTTT; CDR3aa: CASSFGQGSNSPLHF
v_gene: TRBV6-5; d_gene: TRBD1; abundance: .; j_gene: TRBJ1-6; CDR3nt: TGTGCCAGCAGTTTCAACCAGGGACAGTATTCACCCCTCCACTTT; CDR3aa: CASSFNQGQYSPLHF
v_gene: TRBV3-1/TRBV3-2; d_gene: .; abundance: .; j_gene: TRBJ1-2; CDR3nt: TGTGCCAGCAGCCAATCCCCAGGAAACGGCTACACCTTC; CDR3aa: CASSQSPGNGYTF
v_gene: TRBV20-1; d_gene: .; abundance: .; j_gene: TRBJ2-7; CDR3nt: TGCAGTGCTAGTAGCGACAGGAGCTACGAGCAGTACTTC; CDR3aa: CSASSDRSYEQYF
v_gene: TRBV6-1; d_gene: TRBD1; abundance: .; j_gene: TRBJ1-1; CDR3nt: TGTGCCAGCAGTGACTTAGGGGGCCCTTTGGACACTGAAGCTTTCTTT; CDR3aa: CASSDLGGPLDTEAFF
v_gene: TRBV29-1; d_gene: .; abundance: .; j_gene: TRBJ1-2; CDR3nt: TGCAGCGTCGACAGGTTATCAAACTATGGCTACACCTTC; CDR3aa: CSVDRLSNYGYTF
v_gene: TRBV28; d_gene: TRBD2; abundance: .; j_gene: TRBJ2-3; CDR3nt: TGTGCCAGCAGTTTATCCCCGACTAGCGGGGGGGCCAGGAAATTTCCGCAGTATTTT; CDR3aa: CASSLSPTSGGARKFPQYF
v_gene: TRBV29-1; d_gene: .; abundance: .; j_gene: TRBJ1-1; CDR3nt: TGCAGCGTTGCGATGAACACTGAAGCTTTCTTT; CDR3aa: CSVAMNTEAFF
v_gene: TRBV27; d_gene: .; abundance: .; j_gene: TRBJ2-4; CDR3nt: TGTGCCAGCAGGTCAGGGACTGTAGCCAAAAACATTCAGTACTTC; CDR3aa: CASRSGTVAKNIQYF
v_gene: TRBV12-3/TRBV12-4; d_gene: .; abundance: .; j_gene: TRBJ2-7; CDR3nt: TGTGCCAGCAGTTTGCGTGGACCCTACGAGCAGTACTTC; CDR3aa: CASSLRGPYEQYF
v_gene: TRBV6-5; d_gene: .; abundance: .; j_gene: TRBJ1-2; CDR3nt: TGTGCCAGTTACAATCAGGGGCGCTACACCTTC; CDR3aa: CASYNQGRYTF